The rows below give T cell receptor beta chains drawn from one sample of a study of blood T cell repertoires in COVID-19. Some clones are missing from TCRdb's copy, which holds only in-frame ones; the method was immunoSEQ multiplex PCR. The sample contains around 21,000 clones, around 74% of which appear only once. The sequencing sample was made of peripheral blood. These receptors were obtained from a man older than 75 with acute or convalescent COVID-19. CDR3s include the opening cysteine and the closing phenylalanine or tryptophan. D genes are given only for firm matches. Expanded clones get a size class; other rows say once, few or many, or leave the size out.

clone size: .; D gene: TRBD2; V gene: TRBV30; J gene: TRBJ2-7; CDR3 protein: CAWSLPSGNYEQYF; CDR3 DNA: TGTGCCTGGAGTCTTCCTAGCGGCAACTACGAGCAGTACTTC
clone size: .; D gene: TRBD2; V gene: TRBV9; J gene: TRBJ2-3; CDR3 protein: CASSLRGASGPMDTQYF; CDR3 DNA: TGTGCCAGCAGCCTCCGAGGGGCTAGCGGACCTATGGATACGCAGTATTTT
clone size: .; D gene: TRBD1; V gene: TRBV19; J gene: TRBJ2-3; CDR3 protein: CASSIAQGDGRDTQYF; CDR3 DNA: TGTGCCAGTAGTATCGCACAGGGGGATGGTAGAGATACGCAGTATTTT
clone size: .; D gene: TRBD1; V gene: TRBV3-1/TRBV3-2; J gene: TRBJ1-2; CDR3 protein: CASSHRTGHGYTF; CDR3 DNA: TGTGCCAGCAGCCATAGGACAGGACACGGCTACACCTTC
clone size: .; D gene: .; V gene: TRBV6-1; J gene: TRBJ1-2; CDR3 protein: CASSEGQEGRHGYTF; CDR3 DNA: TGTGCCAGCAGCGAAGGTCAGGAGGGGCGGCATGGCTACACCTTC
clone size: .; D gene: TRBD2; V gene: TRBV7-9; J gene: TRBJ2-3; CDR3 protein: CASSLTRTSGTTDTQYF; CDR3 DNA: TGTGCCAGCAGCTTAACTCGGACTAGCGGGACCACAGATACGCAGTATTTT
clone size: once; D gene: .; V gene: TRBV28; J gene: TRBJ1-1; CDR3 protein: CASSLIDSEAFF; CDR3 DNA: TGTGCCAGCAGTTTAATTGACTCTGAAGCTTTCTTT
clone size: .; D gene: .; V gene: TRBV12-3/TRBV12-4; J gene: TRBJ1-1; CDR3 protein: CASSLLQGRAFF; CDR3 DNA: TGTGCCAGCAGTTTGTTACAGGGAAGAGCTTTCTTT
clone size: .; D gene: TRBD1; V gene: TRBV29-1; J gene: TRBJ2-3; CDR3 protein: CSVVKDRVGTDTQYF; CDR3 DNA: TGCAGCGTTGTTAAGGACAGGGTTGGCACAGATACGCAGTATTTT
clone size: .; D gene: .; V gene: TRBV5-1; J gene: TRBJ2-4; CDR3 protein: CASRQGPVAKNIQYF; CDR3 DNA: TGCGCCAGCCGTCAGGGGCCTGTAGCCAAAAACATTCAGTACTTC
clone size: .; D gene: TRBD2; V gene: TRBV5-1; J gene: TRBJ2-1; CDR3 protein: CASSYSGSSYNEQFF; CDR3 DNA: TGCGCCAGCAGCTATAGCGGGAGCTCCTACAATGAGCAGTTCTTC
clone size: many; D gene: TRBD2; V gene: TRBV4-1; J gene: TRBJ2-7; CDR3 protein: CASSPGPSGEYEQYF; CDR3 DNA: TGCGCCAGCAGCCCGGGTCCTAGCGGGGAATACGAGCAGTACTTC
clone size: .; D gene: .; V gene: TRBV7-9; J gene: TRBJ2-1; CDR3 protein: CASSFGETGWFF; CDR3 DNA: TGTGCCAGCAGCTTCGGAGAGACAGGTTGGTTCTTC
clone size: .; D gene: TRBD2; V gene: TRBV2; J gene: TRBJ2-3; CDR3 protein: CAGSEASGFGGHTDTQYF; CDR3 DNA: TGTGCCGGGTCCGAGGCTAGCGGTTTTGGAGGGCACACAGATACGCAGTATTTT
clone size: few; D gene: .; V gene: TRBV28; J gene: TRBJ1-2; CDR3 protein: CASSLIRGNYGYTF; CDR3 DNA: TGTGCCAGCAGTTTAATTAGGGGGAACTATGGCTACACCTTC
clone size: .; D gene: TRBD1; V gene: TRBV7-9; J gene: TRBJ1-1; CDR3 protein: CASSFEGAAGAFF; CDR3 DNA: TGTGCCAGCAGCTTTGAGGGGGCCGCTGGAGCTTTCTTT
clone size: .; D gene: .; V gene: TRBV2; J gene: TRBJ2-6; CDR3 protein: CASSVHLSGANVLTF; CDR3 DNA: TGTGCCAGCAGTGTTCATCTATCTGGGGCCAACGTCCTGACTTTC
clone size: few; D gene: TRBD2; V gene: TRBV28; J gene: TRBJ2-3; CDR3 protein: CASSLRPTSGSTDTQYF; CDR3 DNA: TGTGCCAGCAGTTTAAGACCCACTAGCGGGAGCACAGATACGCAGTATTTT
clone size: .; D gene: TRBD2; V gene: TRBV4-3; J gene: TRBJ2-1; CDR3 protein: CASGVIAGNYNEQFF; CDR3 DNA: TGCGCCAGCGGAGTAATAGCGGGAAACTACAATGAGCAGTTCTTC
clone size: few; D gene: TRBD1; V gene: TRBV28; J gene: TRBJ1-2; CDR3 protein: CASSSQGANYGYTF; CDR3 DNA: TGTGCCAGCAGTTCGCAGGGGGCTAACTATGGCTACACCTTC
clone size: .; D gene: .; V gene: TRBV27; J gene: TRBJ1-1; CDR3 protein: CASSFPREAEAFF; CDR3 DNA: TGTGCCAGCAGTTTCCCCCGGGAGGCTGAAGCTTTCTTT
clone size: .; D gene: TRBD1; V gene: TRBV14; J gene: TRBJ2-4; CDR3 protein: CASSQGQGASKNIQYF; CDR3 DNA: TGTGCCAGCAGCCAAGGACAGGGGGCCTCCAAAAACATTCAGTACTTC
clone size: .; D gene: TRBD2; V gene: TRBV19; J gene: TRBJ2-3; CDR3 protein: CASSILSGSATDTQYF; CDR3 DNA: TGTGCCAGTAGTATATTGAGCGGGAGTGCAACAGATACGCAGTATTTT
clone size: .; D gene: TRBD2; V gene: TRBV30; J gene: TRBJ2-1; CDR3 protein: CAWSVIAGGEQFF; CDR3 DNA: TGTGCCTGGAGTGTGATCGCGGGGGGTGAGCAGTTCTTC
clone size: .; D gene: TRBD1; V gene: TRBV5-1; J gene: TRBJ1-6; CDR3 protein: CASSLLETGFNSPLHF; CDR3 DNA: TGCGCCAGCTCCTTACTAGAGACAGGGTTTAATTCACCCCTCCACTTT
clone size: .; D gene: .; V gene: TRBV9; J gene: TRBJ2-1; CDR3 protein: CASGSTSRSYNEQFF; CDR3 DNA: TGTGCCAGCGGAAGTACTAGCCGGAGTTACAATGAGCAGTTCTTC
clone size: .; D gene: TRBD1; V gene: TRBV28; J gene: TRBJ2-7; CDR3 protein: CASSEFLPGQGAYEQYF; CDR3 DNA: TGTGCCAGCAGTGAGTTTCTGCCGGGACAGGGGGCCTACGAGCAGTACTTC
clone size: .; D gene: TRBD2; V gene: TRBV18; J gene: TRBJ2-4; CDR3 protein: CASSPLLAGATAKNIQYF; CDR3 DNA: TGTGCCAGCTCACCACTACTAGCGGGAGCCACGGCCAAAAACATTCAGTACTTC
clone size: .; D gene: TRBD1; V gene: TRBV29-1; J gene: TRBJ1-2; CDR3 protein: CSVQGGNGYTF; CDR3 DNA: TGCAGCGTCCAGGGGGGCAATGGCTACACCTTC
clone size: .; D gene: .; V gene: TRBV2; J gene: TRBJ2-2; CDR3 protein: CALSAGTGELFF; CDR3 DNA: TGTGCCCTATCCGCAGGGACCGGGGAGCTGTTTTTT
clone size: .; D gene: .; V gene: TRBV7-2; J gene: TRBJ2-7; CDR3 protein: CASSLGRRQLYEQYF; CDR3 DNA: TGTGCCAGCAGCTTAGGTCGGAGGCAACTATACGAGCAGTACTTC
clone size: .; D gene: TRBD1; V gene: TRBV18; J gene: TRBJ1-6; CDR3 protein: CASSPWGTGGDSPLHF; CDR3 DNA: TGTGCCAGCTCACCATGGGGGACAGGGGGCGATTCACCCCTCCACTTT
clone size: few; D gene: .; V gene: TRBV19; J gene: TRBJ2-1; CDR3 protein: CASRSGQNNEQFF; CDR3 DNA: TGTGCCAGTAGATCTGGACAGAACAATGAGCAGTTCTTC
clone size: few; D gene: .; V gene: TRBV11-3; J gene: TRBJ2-1; CDR3 protein: CASSLSYRDEQFF; CDR3 DNA: TGTGCCAGCAGCCTGTCCTACCGGGATGAGCAGTTCTTC
clone size: .; D gene: TRBD1; V gene: TRBV3-1/TRBV3-2; J gene: TRBJ1-1; CDR3 protein: CASSQDGAQGTLNTEAFF; CDR3 DNA: TGTGCCAGCAGCCAAGATGGGGCACAGGGGACGCTGAACACTGAAGCTTTCTTT
clone size: .; D gene: .; V gene: TRBV27; J gene: TRBJ1-6; CDR3 protein: CALPGSPLHF; CDR3 DNA: TGTGCCTTACCGGGATCACCCCTCCACTTT
clone size: .; D gene: TRBD1; V gene: TRBV19; J gene: TRBJ2-2; CDR3 protein: CAVRQGALTGELFF; CDR3 DNA: TGTGCCGTACGACAGGGGGCCCTCACCGGGGAGCTGTTTTTT
clone size: .; D gene: TRBD2; V gene: TRBV7-2; J gene: TRBJ2-1; CDR3 protein: CASSSSGTRENEQFF; CDR3 DNA: TGTGCCAGCAGCTCTAGCGGGACGAGAGAAAATGAGCAGTTCTTC
clone size: .; D gene: .; V gene: TRBV7-9; J gene: TRBJ1-2; CDR3 protein: CASSGRRDTPYGYTF; CDR3 DNA: TGTGCCAGCAGCGGGCGCCGGGACACTCCCTATGGCTACACCTTC
clone size: .; D gene: .; V gene: TRBV19; J gene: TRBJ2-7; CDR3 protein: CASSIGRPGLSEQYF; CDR3 DNA: TGTGCCAGTAGTATCGGCAGGCCAGGATTATCCGAGCAGTACTTC
clone size: .; D gene: TRBD1; V gene: TRBV6-5; J gene: TRBJ1-5; CDR3 protein: CASSSGTGEGQPQHF; CDR3 DNA: TGTGCCAGCAGTTCCGGGACAGGGGAAGGTCAGCCCCAGCATTTT
clone size: .; D gene: .; V gene: TRBV19; J gene: TRBJ2-4; CDR3 protein: CASSIGTAKNIQYF; CDR3 DNA: TGTGCCAGTAGTATCGGTACCGCCAAAAACATTCAGTACTTC
clone size: .; D gene: .; V gene: TRBV6-5; J gene: TRBJ2-2; CDR3 protein: CASSYRGRITGELFF; CDR3 DNA: TGTGCCAGCAGTTATAGGGGTCGGATCACCGGGGAGCTGTTTTTT
clone size: .; D gene: TRBD1; V gene: TRBV5-1; J gene: TRBJ2-3; CDR3 protein: CASSLEGTGGEYF; CDR3 DNA: TGCGCCAGCAGCTTGGAGGGGACAGGGGGCGAGTATTTT